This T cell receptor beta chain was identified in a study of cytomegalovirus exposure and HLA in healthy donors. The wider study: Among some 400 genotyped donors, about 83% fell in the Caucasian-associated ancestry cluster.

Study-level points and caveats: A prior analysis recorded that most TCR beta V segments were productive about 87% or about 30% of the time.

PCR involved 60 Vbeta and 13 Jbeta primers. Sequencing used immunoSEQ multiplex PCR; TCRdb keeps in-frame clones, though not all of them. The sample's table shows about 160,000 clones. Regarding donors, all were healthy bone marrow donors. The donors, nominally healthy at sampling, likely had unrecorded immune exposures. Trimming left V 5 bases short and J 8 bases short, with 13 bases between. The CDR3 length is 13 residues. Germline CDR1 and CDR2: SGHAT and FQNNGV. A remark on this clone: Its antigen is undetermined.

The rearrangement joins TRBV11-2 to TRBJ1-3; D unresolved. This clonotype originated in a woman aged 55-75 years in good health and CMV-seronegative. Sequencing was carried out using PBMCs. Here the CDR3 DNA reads TGTGCCAGCAGCACGGGGATTGGGGACACCATATATTTT. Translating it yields CASSTGIGDTIYF.